This T cell receptor (beta chain) appears in the sequencing data of a study of T cell changes during pregnancy in multiple sclerosis (dated by TCRdb to about 2019). Concerning the study at large: The study looked at changes in the T cell repertoire across pregnancy in women with multiple sclerosis.

The library was made by the immunoSEQ multiplex PCR assay. Held by TCRdb, this immuneACCESS table contains in-frame sequences only and omits some clones. Under half of the omission traces to an unresolved V gene where checked; the cause of the rest is unknown. Within this sample are tens of thousands of clones, with around 95% of them counted one time only. The top ten clonotypes cover roughly 3.9% of the sample. From its cysteine to its phenylalanine, the CDR3 spans 13 amino acids. The entry retains the CDR3 DNA only, 39 bases that are in frame from base 1. The germline V gene specifies LGHNA as CDR1 and YSLEER as CDR2. Ends trimmed: V by 4 bases, J by 6 bases; bases unmatched to a gene: 6. Concerning this clone: No antigen is known for it. No qualities accompany the bases; no much larger clone lies one base away.

Source: CD8+ T cells from peripheral blood mononuclear cells, taken after pregnancy. The sequence was obtained from a female donor with multiple sclerosis, enrolled in a pregnancy study. Recombination joined TRBV4-3 with TRBJ2-7; 7 junctional bases match TRBD2. The nucleotide sequence is TGCGCCAGCAGCCTCAAAGGCGGGGGCGAGCAGTACTTC. This sequence encodes CASSLKGGGEQYF.